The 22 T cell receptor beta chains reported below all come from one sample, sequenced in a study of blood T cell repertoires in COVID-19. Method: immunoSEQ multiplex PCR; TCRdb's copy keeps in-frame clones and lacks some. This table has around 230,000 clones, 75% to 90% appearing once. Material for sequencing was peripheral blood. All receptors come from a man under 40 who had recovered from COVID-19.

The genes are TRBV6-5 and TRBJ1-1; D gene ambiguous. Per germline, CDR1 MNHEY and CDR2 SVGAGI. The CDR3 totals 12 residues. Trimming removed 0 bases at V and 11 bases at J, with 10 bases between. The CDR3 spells CASSYSTAGAFF. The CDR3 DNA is TGTGCCAGCAGTTACTCCACCGCCGGGGCTTTCTTT.

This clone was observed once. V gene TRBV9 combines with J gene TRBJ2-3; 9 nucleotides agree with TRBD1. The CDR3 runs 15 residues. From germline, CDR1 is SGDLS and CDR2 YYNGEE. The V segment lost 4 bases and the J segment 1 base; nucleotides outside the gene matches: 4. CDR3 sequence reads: CASSWRQGGTDTQYF. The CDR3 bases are TGTGCCAGCAGCTGGAGACAGGGGGGCACAGATACGCAGTATTTT.

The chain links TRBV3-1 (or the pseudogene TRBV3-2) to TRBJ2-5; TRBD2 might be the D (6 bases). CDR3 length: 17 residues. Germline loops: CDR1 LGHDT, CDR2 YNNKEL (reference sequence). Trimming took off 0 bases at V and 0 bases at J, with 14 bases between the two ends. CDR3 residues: CASSQDRQAGYQETQYF. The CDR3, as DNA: TGTGCCAGCAGCCAAGATCGCCAGGCGGGGTACCAAGAGACCCAGTACTTC.

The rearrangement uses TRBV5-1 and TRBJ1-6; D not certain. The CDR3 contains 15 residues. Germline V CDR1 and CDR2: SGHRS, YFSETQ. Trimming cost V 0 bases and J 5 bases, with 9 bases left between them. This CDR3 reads CASSLATADNSPLHF. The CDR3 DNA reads TGCGCCAGCAGCTTGGCCACAGCCGATAATTCACCCCTCCACTTT.

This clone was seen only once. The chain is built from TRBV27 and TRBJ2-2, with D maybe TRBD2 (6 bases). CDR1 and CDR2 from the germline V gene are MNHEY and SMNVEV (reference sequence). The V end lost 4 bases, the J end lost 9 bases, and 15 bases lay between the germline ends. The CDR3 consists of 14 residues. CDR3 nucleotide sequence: TGTGCCAGCAGTTCCCCTGGACTACGGTGGGAGCTGTTTTTT. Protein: CASSSPGLRWELFF.

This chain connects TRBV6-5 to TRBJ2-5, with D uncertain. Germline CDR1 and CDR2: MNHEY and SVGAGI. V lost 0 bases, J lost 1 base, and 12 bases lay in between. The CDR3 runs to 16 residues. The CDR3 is CASSYSQRLGQETQYF. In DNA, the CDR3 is TGTGCCAGCAGTTACTCTCAGCGACTCGGCCAAGAGACCCAGTACTTC.

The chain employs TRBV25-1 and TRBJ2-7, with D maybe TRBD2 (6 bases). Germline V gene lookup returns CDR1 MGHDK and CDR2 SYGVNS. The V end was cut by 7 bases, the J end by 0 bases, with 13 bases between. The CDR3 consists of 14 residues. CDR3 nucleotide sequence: TGTGCCAGCATCGGGGGAGGTTCCTCCTACGAGCAGTACTTC. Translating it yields CASIGGGSSYEQYF.

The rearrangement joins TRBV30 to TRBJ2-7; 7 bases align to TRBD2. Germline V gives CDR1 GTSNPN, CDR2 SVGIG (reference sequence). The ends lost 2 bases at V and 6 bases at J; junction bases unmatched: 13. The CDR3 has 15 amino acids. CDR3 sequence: CAWSLRGPREAEQYF. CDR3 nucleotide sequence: TGTGCCTGGAGTCTACGTGGACCCCGGGAGGCCGAGCAGTACTTC.

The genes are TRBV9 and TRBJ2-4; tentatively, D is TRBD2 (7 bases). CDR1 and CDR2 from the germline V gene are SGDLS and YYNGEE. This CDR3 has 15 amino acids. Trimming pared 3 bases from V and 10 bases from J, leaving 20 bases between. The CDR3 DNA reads TGTGCCAGCAGCGCAATTGGGGGCGGGAGTGATATTCAGTACTTC. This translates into CASSAIGGGSDIQYF.

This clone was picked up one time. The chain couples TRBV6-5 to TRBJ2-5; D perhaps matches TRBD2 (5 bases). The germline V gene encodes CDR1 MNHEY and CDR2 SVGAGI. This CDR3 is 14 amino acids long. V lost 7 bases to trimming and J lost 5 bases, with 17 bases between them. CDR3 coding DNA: TGTGCCAGCACCCTAGGGCTCGGGGTGGAGACCCAGTACTTC. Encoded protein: CASTLGLGVETQYF.

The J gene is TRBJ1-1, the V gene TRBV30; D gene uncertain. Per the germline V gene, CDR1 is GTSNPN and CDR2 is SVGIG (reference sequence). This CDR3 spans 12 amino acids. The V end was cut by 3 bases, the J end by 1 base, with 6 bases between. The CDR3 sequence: CAWRERNTEAFF. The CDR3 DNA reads TGTGCCTGGAGGGAGAGGAACACTGAAGCTTTCTTT.

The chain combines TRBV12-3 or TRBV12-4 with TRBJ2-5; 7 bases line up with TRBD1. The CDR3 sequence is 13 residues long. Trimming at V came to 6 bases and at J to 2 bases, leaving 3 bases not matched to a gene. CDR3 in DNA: TGTGCCAGCAGCTCGACAGGGCAAGAGACCCAGTACTTC. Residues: CASSSTGQETQYF.

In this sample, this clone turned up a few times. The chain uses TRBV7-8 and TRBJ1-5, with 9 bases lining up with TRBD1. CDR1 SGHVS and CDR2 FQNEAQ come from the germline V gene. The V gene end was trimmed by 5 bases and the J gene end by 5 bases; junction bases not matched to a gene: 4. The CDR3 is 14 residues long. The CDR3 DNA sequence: TGTGCCAGCAGCCCGGACAGGGGCTATCAGCCCCAGCATTTT. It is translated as CASSPDRGYQPQHF.

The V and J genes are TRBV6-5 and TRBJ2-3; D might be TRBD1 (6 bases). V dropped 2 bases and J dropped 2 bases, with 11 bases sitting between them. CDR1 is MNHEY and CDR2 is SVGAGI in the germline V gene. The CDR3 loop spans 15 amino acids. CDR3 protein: CASSYGGWDTDTQYF. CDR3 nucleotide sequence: TGTGCCAGCAGTTACGGGGGCTGGGACACAGATACGCAGTATTTT.

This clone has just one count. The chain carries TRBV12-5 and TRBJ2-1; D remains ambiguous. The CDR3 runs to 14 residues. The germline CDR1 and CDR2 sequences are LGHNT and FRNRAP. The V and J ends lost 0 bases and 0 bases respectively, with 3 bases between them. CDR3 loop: CASGLVLSYNEQFF. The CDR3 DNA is TGTGCTAGTGGTTTGGTACTCTCCTACAATGAGCAGTTCTTC.

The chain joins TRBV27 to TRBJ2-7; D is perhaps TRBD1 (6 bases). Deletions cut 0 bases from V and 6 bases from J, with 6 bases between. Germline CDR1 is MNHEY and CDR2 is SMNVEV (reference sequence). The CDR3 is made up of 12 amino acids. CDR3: CASSLSGGEQYF. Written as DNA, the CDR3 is TGTGCCAGCAGTTTATCAGGGGGCGAGCAGTACTTC.

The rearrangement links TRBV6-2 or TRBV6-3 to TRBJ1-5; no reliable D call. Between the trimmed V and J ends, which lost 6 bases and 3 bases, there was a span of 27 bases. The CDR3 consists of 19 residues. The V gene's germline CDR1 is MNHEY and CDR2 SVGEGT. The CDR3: CASSRTPRYPRRDNQPQHF. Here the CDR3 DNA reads TGTGCCAGCAGCAGAACCCCCCGTTACCCCCGCCGGGACAATCAGCCCCAGCATTTT.

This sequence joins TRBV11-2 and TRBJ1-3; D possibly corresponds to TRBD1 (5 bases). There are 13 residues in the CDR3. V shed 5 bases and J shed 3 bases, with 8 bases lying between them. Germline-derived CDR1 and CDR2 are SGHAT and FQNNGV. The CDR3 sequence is CASSETDGNTIYF. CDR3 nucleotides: TGTGCCAGCAGCGAGACAGATGGAAACACCATATATTTT.

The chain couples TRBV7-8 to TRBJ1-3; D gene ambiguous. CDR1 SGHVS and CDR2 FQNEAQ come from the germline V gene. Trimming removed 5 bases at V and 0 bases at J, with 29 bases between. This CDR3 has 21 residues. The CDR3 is CASSQEARGSAHFTSGNTIYF. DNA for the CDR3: TGTGCCAGCAGCCAGGAAGCCCGTGGCAGCGCGCATTTTACCTCTGGAAACACCATATATTTT.

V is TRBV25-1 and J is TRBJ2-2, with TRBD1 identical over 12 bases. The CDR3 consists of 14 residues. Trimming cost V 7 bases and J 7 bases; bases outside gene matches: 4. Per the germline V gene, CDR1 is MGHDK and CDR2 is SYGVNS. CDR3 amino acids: CASMGQGARGELFF. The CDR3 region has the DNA TGTGCCAGCATGGGACAGGGGGCGCGCGGGGAGCTGTTTTTT.

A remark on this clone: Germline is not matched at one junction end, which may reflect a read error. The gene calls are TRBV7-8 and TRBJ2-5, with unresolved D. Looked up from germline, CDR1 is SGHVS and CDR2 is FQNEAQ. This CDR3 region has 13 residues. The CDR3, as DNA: TGTGCCAGCACCTTAACTACTGGAGAGACCCAGTACTTC. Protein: CASTLTTGETQYF.

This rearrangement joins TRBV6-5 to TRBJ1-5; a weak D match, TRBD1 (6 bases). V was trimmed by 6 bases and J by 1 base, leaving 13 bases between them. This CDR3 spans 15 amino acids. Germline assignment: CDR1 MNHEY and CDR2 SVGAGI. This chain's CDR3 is CASSNRVSSNQPQHF. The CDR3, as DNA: TGTGCCAGCAGCAACAGGGTCTCAAGCAATCAGCCCCAGCATTTT.